The 25 T cell receptor beta chains below all came from one sample that was sequenced in a study of technical replicates of blood from several donors. TCRdb's table, derived via immunoSEQ multiplex PCR, lists solely in-frame clones and lacks some. The table records about 54,000 clones, about 95% of them present only once. The source material was T cells isolated from PBMCs. The receptors come from a human donor in good health.

This clone appeared a single time. V gene TRBV14 combines with J gene TRBJ2-7, with D possibly being TRBD1 (6 bases). V shed 0 bases and J shed 3 bases, with 15 bases lying between them. Germline V gene lookup returns CDR1 SGHDN and CDR2 FVKESK. The CDR3 length is 16 residues. The CDR3 region is CASSQEQGPPLYEQYF. In DNA form, the CDR3 reads TGTGCCAGCAGCCAAGAACAGGGACCGCCTCTCTACGAGCAGTACTTC.

The rearrangement links TRBV7-6 to TRBJ2-2; possibly TRBD1 for D (6 bases). CDR3 length: 16 amino acids. CDR1 and CDR2 from the germline V gene are SGHVS and FNYEAQ. The V end was cut by 5 bases, the J end by 1 base, with 14 bases between. The CDR3 loop reads CASSPRWGLNTGELFF. The CDR3 nucleotides are TGTGCCAGCAGCCCCCGGTGGGGGCTGAACACCGGGGAGCTGTTTTTT.

The chain carries TRBV15 and TRBJ1-2, with unresolved D. Germline CDR1 and CDR2: LNHNV and YYDKDF (reference sequence). V was pared by 3 bases and J by 0 bases, with 5 bases between. The CDR3 extends over 13 amino acids. The CDR3 loop is CATSRSANYGYTF. The CDR3 nucleotides are TGTGCCACCAGCAGGAGTGCTAACTATGGCTACACCTTC.

This chain connects TRBV18 to TRBJ2-2; 7 nucleotides line up with TRBD1. The CDR3 is made up of 14 amino acids. The trim removed 2 bases at V and 3 bases at J, leaving 0 bases unmatched. Germline CDR1 KGHSH, CDR2 LQKENI. In DNA, the CDR3 is TGTGCCAGCTCACCAGGGACAGACACCGGGGAGCTGTTTTTT. This gives the protein CASSPGTDTGELFF.

The chain joins TRBV29-1 to TRBJ1-5; 7 bases align to TRBD1. Germline V lookup: CDR1 SQVTM, CDR2 ANQGSEA. Losses at the gene ends were 6 bases for V and 1 base for J; bases not matched to a gene: 12. This CDR3 region has 16 residues. DNA of the CDR3: TGCAGCGTGATCCCGACAGGGATGGGGAGCAATCAGCCCCAGCATTTT. Translation: CSVIPTGMGSNQPQHF.

The chain combines TRBV7-6 with TRBJ2-7; a possible D gene is TRBD1 (6 bases). Per the germline V gene, CDR1 is SGHVS and CDR2 is FNYEAQ. The V and J ends lost 1 base and 2 bases respectively, with 9 bases between them. This CDR3 comprises 14 residues. The CDR3 loop is CASSLGGQTYEQYF. CDR3 coding DNA: TGTGCCAGCAGCTTAGGTGGACAGACCTACGAGCAGTACTTC.

The chain carries TRBV7-9 and TRBJ2-3, with TRBD2 identical over 8 bases. The CDR3 loop spans 19 amino acids. Per germline, CDR1 SEHNR and CDR2 FQNEAQ (reference sequence). V lost 2 bases and J lost 6; bases outside the gene matches: 19. The CDR3 sequence: CASSLNRGGSIKPTDTQYF. The DNA of the CDR3 is TGTGCCAGCAGCTTAAATCGGGGGGGGAGCATAAAACCGACGGATACGCAGTATTTT.

Note on this clone: At one of its ends the junction is not consistent with the germline gene, which may arise from a read error. This rearrangement joins TRBV7-8 to TRBJ2-6; 10 bases align to TRBD1. This CDR3 is built from 18 residues. Germline V gene sequence: CDR1 SGHVS, CDR2 FQNEAQ. CDR3 sequence: CASTADRGLGSAANVLTF. CDR3 DNA: TGTGCCAGCACCGCGGACAGGGGGTTAGGCTCTGCGGCCAACGTCCTGACTTTC.

The gene calls are TRBV7-8 and TRBJ1-2, with a tentative D call TRBD1 (5 bases). Germline CDR1 is SGHVS and CDR2 is FQNEAQ. The germline V and J ends were trimmed by 4 bases and 7 bases, with 22 bases remaining between them. The CDR3 extends over 16 amino acids. CDR3 protein: CASSSLGEGRIGGYTF. The CDR3 DNA follows: TGTGCCAGCAGCTCCCTTGGGGAGGGGCGAATTGGTGGCTACACCTTC. Complete variable domain (other parts from reference TRBV7-8 and TRBJ1-2): GAGVSQSPRYKVAKRGQDVALRCDPISGHVSLFWYQQALGQGPEFLTYFQNEAQLDKSGLPSDRFFAERPEGSVSTLKIQRTQQEDSAVYLCASSSLGEGRIGGYTFGSGTRLTVV.

This chain links TRBV10-3 with TRBJ2-3, with 8 positions matching TRBD2. The CDR3 has 17 residues. The V gene end was trimmed by 0 bases and the J gene end by 5 bases; junction bases not matched to a gene: 10. Germline CDR1 reads ENHRY; CDR2 reads SYGVKD. The CDR3 DNA reads as TGTGCCATCAGTGAGTCGGGGGTAGCGGGAACTGGAGATACGCAGTATTTT. Protein: CAISESGVAGTGDTQYF.

The chain couples TRBV7-9 to TRBJ2-1, with TRBD2 matching over 8 bases. Germline loops: CDR1 SEHNR, CDR2 FQNEAQ (reference sequence). The CDR3 runs 15 residues. V lost 4 bases, J lost 8 bases, and 10 bases stayed unmatched. CDR3 region: CASSSPMTGGDEQFF. In DNA, the CDR3 is TGTGCCAGCAGCTCCCCTATGACGGGAGGGGATGAGCAGTTCTTC.

CDR3 region: CASSWGQDMYGYTF. The CDR3 DNA reads as TGTGCCAGCAGTTGGGGACAGGACATGTATGGCTACACCTTC. This sequence joins TRBV28 and TRBJ1-2, with 8 positions matching TRBD1. The V and J ends lost 4 bases and 5 bases, in that order; junction bases with no gene match: 6. Germline V gene data show CDR1 as MDHEN and CDR2 as SYDVKM. CDR3 size: 14 residues.

The V and J genes are TRBV5-1 and TRBJ1-5; D is perhaps TRBD1 (5 bases). CDR1 is SGHRS and CDR2 is YFSETQ in the germline V gene. The ends were cut back, 0 bases at V and 2 bases at J, with 15 bases in the middle. This CDR3 comprises 17 residues. The CDR3 coding sequence is TGCGCCAGCAGCTTGGGGGGACTCTTGGAGGGCAATCAGCCCCAGCATTTT. Its protein is CASSLGGLLEGNQPQHF.

The chain is built from TRBV11-2 and TRBJ2-3; TRBD1 matches 9 bases. The trim removed 3 bases at V and 2 bases at J, leaving 3 bases unmatched. Germline V gives CDR1 SGHAT, CDR2 FQNNGV. The CDR3 loop spans 15 amino acids. For the CDR3, the DNA is TGTGCCAGCAGCTTGGGGACAGGGCACACAGATACGCAGTATTTT. It translates to CASSLGTGHTDTQYF.

V is TRBV11-1 and J is TRBJ2-3; 11 positions agree with TRBD2. V lost 5 bases and J lost 1; bases outside the gene matches: 5. The length of the CDR3 is 16 residues. CDR1 SGHAT and CDR2 FQDESV come from the germline V gene (reference sequence). CDR3 nucleotides: TGTGCCAGCAGCCCCGCACTAGCGGGGGGCACAGATACGCAGTATTTT. It codes for CASSPALAGGTDTQYF.

The V gene is TRBV9, the J gene TRBJ1-3; a possible D gene is TRBD1 (5 bases). V was trimmed by 2 bases and J by 4 bases, leaving 10 bases between them. This CDR3 comprises 14 residues. The germline V gene encodes CDR1 SGDLS and CDR2 YYNGEE. The CDR3 region has the DNA TGTGCCAGCAGCGTTTCAGGGCCGGGAAACACCATATATTTT. Translated: CASSVSGPGNTIYF.

The chain uses TRBV29-1 and TRBJ1-5; 7 bases line up with TRBD1. V shed 4 bases, J shed 3 bases, and the junction held 3 bases outside the gene matches. Looked up from germline, CDR1 is SQVTM and CDR2 is ANQGSEA. This CDR3 comprises 13 residues. The CDR3: CSVGRGYNQPQHF. The CDR3 DNA is TGCAGCGTTGGCAGGGGGTACAATCAGCCCCAGCATTTT.

The chain joins TRBV7-2 to TRBJ1-5, with 7 bases lining up with TRBD1. The CDR3 has 15 amino acids. J lost 1 base, V lost 2 bases, and 2 bases had no gene match. Germline assignment: CDR1 SGHTA and CDR2 FQGNSA. The CDR3 region is CASSLKGQSNQPQHF. The CDR3 DNA reads TGTGCCAGCAGCTTAAAGGGACAGAGCAATCAGCCCCAGCATTTT.

This clone was seen a single time. The genes are TRBV14 and TRBJ2-3; 8 nucleotides align to TRBD2. The CDR3 is made up of 15 amino acids. The V segment lost 6 bases and the J segment 3 bases; nucleotides outside the gene matches: 8. Germline lookup yields CDR1 SGHDN and CDR2 FVKESK. CDR3 coding DNA: TGTGCCAGCAGTCGACTCAGCGGGAGAACAGATACGCAGTATTTT. It yields the protein CASSRLSGRTDTQYF.

V gene TRBV5-4 combines with J gene TRBJ2-4; 10 nucleotides agree with TRBD1. With 4 bases clipped from V and 7 bases from J, the junction kept 5 bases outside the gene matches. CDR3 length: 14 amino acids. Germline V gene sequence: CDR1 SGHNT, CDR2 YYREEE (reference sequence). The CDR3 is CASSTPGQGNIQYF. In DNA, the CDR3 is TGTGCCAGCAGCACCCCGGGACAGGGGAACATTCAGTACTTC. The whole variable domain, filled in from reference TRBV5-4 and TRBJ2-4, reads ETGVTQSPTHLIKTRGQQVTLRCSSQSGHNTVSWYQQALGQGPQFIFQYYREEENGRGNFPPRFSGLQFPNYSSELNVNALELDDSALYLCASSTPGQGNIQYFGAGTRLSVL.

This chain uses TRBV28 with TRBJ2-7; D is perhaps TRBD1 (6 bases). Germline CDR1 and CDR2: MDHEN and SYDVKM. The CDR3 loop spans 15 amino acids. V lost 6 bases, J lost 3 bases, and 18 bases lay in between. The CDR3 sequence is CASSIQGIGYYEQYF. CDR3 nucleotide sequence: TGTGCCAGCAGCATACAGGGAATCGGCTACTACGAGCAGTACTTC.

This rearrangement joins TRBV5-1 to TRBJ2-3; 11 positions agree with TRBD1. There are 16 residues in the CDR3. V shed 4 bases and J 4 bases; nucleotides not matched to a gene: 8. Germline V gene data show CDR1 as SGHRS and CDR2 as YFSETQ. The chain's CDR3 is CASSLGQGAEADTQYF. In nucleotides, the CDR3 is TGCGCCAGCAGCCTCGGACAGGGGGCTGAGGCAGATACGCAGTATTTT.

This clone was picked up one time. This chain connects TRBV11-1 to TRBJ1-2; D perhaps matches TRBD1 (5 bases). Germline V gene lookup returns CDR1 SGHAT and CDR2 FQDESV (reference sequence). This CDR3 comprises 14 residues. Trimming pared 5 bases from V and 4 bases from J, leaving 14 bases between. Here the CDR3 DNA reads TGTGCCAGCAGCCCGGACACATTGGGCTATGGCTACACCTTC. Amino acids: CASSPDTLGYGYTF.

The chain joins TRBV7-9 to TRBJ2-4, with 10 bases that match TRBD1. Germline CDR1 is SEHNR and CDR2 is FQNEAQ (reference sequence). The CDR3 sequence is 17 residues long. The V segment lost 4 bases and the J segment 2 bases; nucleotides outside the gene matches: 8. CDR3: CASSYSTGGASKNIQYF. The CDR3 region has the DNA TGTGCCAGCAGCTATTCGACAGGGGGCGCGTCCAAAAACATTCAGTACTTC.

The rearrangement links TRBV15 to TRBJ2-7; D gene unclear. CDR3 length: 12 residues. Trimming stripped 5 bases from V and 5 bases from J, with 10 bases between. CDR1 is LNHNV and CDR2 is YYDKDF in the germline V gene (reference sequence). The DNA of the CDR3 is TGTGCCACCAGCTGGCTCTCAAACGAGCAGTACTTC. Translated, it gives CATSWLSNEQYF. The full variable domain, rest sourced from reference TRBV15 and TRBJ2-7, is DAMVIQNPRYQVTQFGKPVTLSCSQTLNHNVMYWYQQKSSQAPKLLFHYYDKDFNNEADTPDNFQSRRPNTSFCFLDIRSPGLGDTAMYLCATSWLSNEQYFGPGTRLTVT.